This T cell receptor (beta chain) came from a study of beta chain features in type 1 diabetes. One heparinised draw of blood, averaging about 120 mL, came from each donor. The authors sorted CD4+ naive, central memory, regulatory and stem cell-like memory cells via CD45RO/CCR7/CD25/CD127/CD95/CD27. The study reverse transcribed the entire isolated RNA, so it sequenced expressed TCRB transcripts. About 3.57 million reads, on average, came from each naive, central memory and regulatory T cell sample. This table comes from immunoSEQ multiplex PCR, and its TCRdb copy is limited to in-frame clones, with some not included. The table shows about 240,000 clones, with 25% to 30% occurring only once. Trimming pared 1 base from V and 5 bases from J, leaving 4 bases between. Germline-derived CDR1 and CDR2 are SGHTA and FQGNSA. The CDR3 is 12 residues long.

This clonotype originated in a man aged 30 to 45 in good health. The specimen was central memory CD4+ T cells from blood. The rearrangement uses TRBV7-2 and TRBJ2-3; D uncertain. As DNA, the CDR3 is TGTGCCAGCAGCTTAGACGTAGATACGCAGTATTTT. The encoded protein is CASSLDVDTQYF.